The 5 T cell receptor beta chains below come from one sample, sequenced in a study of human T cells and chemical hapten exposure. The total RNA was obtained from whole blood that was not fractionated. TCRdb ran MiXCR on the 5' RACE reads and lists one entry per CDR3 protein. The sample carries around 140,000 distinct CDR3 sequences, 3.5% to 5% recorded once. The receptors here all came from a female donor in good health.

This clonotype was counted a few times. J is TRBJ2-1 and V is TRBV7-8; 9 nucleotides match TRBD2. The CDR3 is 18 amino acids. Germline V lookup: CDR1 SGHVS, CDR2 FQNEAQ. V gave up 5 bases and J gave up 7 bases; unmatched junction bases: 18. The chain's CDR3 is CASSPNPLFAGGSNEQFF. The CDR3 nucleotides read TGTGCCAGCAGCCCTAACCCCCTGTTCGCGGGGGGGAGTAATGAGCAGTTCTTC.

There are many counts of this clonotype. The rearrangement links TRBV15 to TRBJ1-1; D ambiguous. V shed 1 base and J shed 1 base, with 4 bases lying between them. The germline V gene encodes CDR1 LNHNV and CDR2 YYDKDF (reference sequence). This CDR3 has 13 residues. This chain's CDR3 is CATSRVGNTEAFF. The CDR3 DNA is TGTGCCACCAGCAGAGTGGGGAACACTGAAGCTTTCTTT. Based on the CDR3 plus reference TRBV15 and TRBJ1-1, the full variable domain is DAMVIQNPRYQVTQFGKPVTLSCSQTLNHNVMYWYQQKSSQAPKLLFHYYDKDFNNEADTPDNFQSRRPNTSFCFLDIRSPGLGDTAMYLCATSRVGNTEAFFGQGTRLTVV.

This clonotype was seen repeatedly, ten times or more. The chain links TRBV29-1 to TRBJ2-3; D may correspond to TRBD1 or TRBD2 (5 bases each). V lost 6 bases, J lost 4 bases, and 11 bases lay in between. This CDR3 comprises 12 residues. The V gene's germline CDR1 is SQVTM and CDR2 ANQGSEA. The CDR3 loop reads CSVDEGSDTQYF. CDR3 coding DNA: TGCAGCGTCGACGAGGGGTCAGATACGCAGTATTTT.

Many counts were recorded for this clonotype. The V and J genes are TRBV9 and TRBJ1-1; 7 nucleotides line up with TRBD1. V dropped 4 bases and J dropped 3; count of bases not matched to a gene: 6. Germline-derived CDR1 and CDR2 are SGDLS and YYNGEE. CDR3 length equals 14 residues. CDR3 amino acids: CASSRDRSYTEAFF. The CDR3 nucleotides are TGTGCCAGCAGCAGGGACAGATCTTACACTGAAGCTTTCTTT.

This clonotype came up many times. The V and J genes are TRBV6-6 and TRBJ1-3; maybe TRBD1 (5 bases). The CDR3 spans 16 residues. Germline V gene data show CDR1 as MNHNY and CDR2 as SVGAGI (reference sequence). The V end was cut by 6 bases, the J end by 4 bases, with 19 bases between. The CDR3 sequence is CASRHEQGWHGNTIYF. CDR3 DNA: TGTGCCAGCAGACACGAGCAGGGTTGGCACGGAAACACCATATATTTT.